This T cell receptor (beta chain) comes out of a study of response to subunit inactivated influenza vaccine. Study conclusions and caveats: Seasonal influenza vaccination, on each occasion, was suggested by the authors to recruit few new T cells.

This clonotype was seen more than once but under ten times. What it recognizes is unknown. TCRdb redid the calling of the RT-PCR reads with MiXCR, one entry per CDR3 protein. The table has about 540,000 distinct CDR3 sequences, 12% to 15% seen once. The CDR3 loop spans 13 amino acids. Germline V gene data show CDR1 as KGHDR and CDR2 as SFDVKD. V lost 9 bases to trimming and J lost 5 bases; unmatched junction nucleotides: 6. The rearrangement links TRBV24-1 to TRBJ2-3; 8 bases align to TRBD2. Sample: PBMCs from blood, taken 12 days after vaccination. The TCR sequence derives from a man aged 45-60 years who received an inactivated influenza vaccine. The CDR3 DNA reads TGTGCCACCTCGGGGGGGGCATTAGATACGCAGTATTTT. Translating gives CATSGGALDTQYF.